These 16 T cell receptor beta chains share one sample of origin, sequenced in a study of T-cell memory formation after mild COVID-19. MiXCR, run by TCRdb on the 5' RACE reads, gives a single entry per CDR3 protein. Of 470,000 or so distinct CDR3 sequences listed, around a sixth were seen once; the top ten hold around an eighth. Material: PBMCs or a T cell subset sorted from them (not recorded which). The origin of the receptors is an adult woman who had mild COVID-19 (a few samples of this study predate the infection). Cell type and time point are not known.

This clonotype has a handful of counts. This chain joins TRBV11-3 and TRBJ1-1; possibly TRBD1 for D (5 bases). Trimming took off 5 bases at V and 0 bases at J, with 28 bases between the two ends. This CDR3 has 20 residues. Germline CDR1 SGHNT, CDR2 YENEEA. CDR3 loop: CASSPQGRQPDIPMNTEAFF. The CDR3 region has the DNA TGTGCCAGCAGCCCGCAAGGCCGGCAACCGGACATTCCTATGAACACTGAAGCTTTCTTT.

The CDR3 loop reads CSAVRTSRETQYF. CDR3 coding DNA: TGCAGTGCAGTTCGGACTAGCAGGGAGACCCAGTACTTC. This chain joins TRBV20-1 and TRBJ2-5; 8 nucleotides match TRBD2. J was trimmed by 5 bases and V by 6 bases; bases with no gene match: 8. The CDR3 is 13 amino acids. Germline V gene sequence: CDR1 DFQATT, CDR2 SNEGSKA (reference sequence).

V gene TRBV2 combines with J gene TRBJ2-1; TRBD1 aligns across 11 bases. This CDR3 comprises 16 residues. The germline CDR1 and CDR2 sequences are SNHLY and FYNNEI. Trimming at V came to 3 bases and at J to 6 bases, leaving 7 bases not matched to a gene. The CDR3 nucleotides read TGTGCCAGCAGTGATCTACCGGGACAGGGGGGCAATGAGCAGTTCTTC. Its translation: CASSDLPGQGGNEQFF.

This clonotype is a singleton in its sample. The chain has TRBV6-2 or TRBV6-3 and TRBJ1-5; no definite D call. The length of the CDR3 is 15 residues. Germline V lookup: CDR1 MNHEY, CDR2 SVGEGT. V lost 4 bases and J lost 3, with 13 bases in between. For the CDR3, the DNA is TGTGCCAGCAGTTCCGTGGGGAGGCCCAATCAGCCCCAGCATTTT. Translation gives CASSSVGRPNQPQHF.

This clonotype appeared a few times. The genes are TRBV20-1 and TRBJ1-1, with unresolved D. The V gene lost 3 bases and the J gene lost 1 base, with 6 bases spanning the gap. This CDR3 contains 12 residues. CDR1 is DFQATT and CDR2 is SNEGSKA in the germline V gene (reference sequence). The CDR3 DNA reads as TGCAGTGCTAGGAGCTCGAACACTGAAGCTTTCTTT. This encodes CSARSSNTEAFF.

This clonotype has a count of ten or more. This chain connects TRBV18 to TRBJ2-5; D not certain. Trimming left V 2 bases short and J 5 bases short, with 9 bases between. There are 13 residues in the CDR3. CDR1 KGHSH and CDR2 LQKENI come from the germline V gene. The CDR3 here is CASSPDLSETQYF. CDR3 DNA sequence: TGTGCCAGCTCACCAGACTTGTCCGAGACCCAGTACTTC.

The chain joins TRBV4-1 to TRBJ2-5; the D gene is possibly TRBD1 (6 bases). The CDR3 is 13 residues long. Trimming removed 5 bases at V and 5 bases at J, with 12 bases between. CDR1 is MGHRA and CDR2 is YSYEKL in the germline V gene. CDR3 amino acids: CASSGGGRETQYF. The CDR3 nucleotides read TGCGCCAGCAGCGGTGGGGGCCGGGAGACCCAGTACTTC.

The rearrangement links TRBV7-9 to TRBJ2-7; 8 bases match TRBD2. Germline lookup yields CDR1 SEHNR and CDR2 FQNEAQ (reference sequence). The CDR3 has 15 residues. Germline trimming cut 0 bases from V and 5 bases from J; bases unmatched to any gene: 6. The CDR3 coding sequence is TGTGCCAGCAGCTTAGCCGGGGGGGTTGCGAACGAGCAGTACGTC. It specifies CASSLAGGVANEQYV.

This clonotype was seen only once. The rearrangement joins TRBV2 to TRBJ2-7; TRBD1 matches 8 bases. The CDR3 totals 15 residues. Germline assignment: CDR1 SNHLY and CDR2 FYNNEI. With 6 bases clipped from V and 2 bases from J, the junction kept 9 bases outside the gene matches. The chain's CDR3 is CASRDGTGGTYEQYF. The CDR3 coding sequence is TGTGCCAGCAGGGATGGGACAGGTGGGACCTACGAGCAGTACTTC.

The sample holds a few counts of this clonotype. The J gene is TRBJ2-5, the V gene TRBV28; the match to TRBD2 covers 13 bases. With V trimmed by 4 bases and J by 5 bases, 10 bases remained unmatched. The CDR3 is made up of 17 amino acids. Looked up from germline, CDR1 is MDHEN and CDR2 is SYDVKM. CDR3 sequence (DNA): TGTGCCAGCAGTTCCGGACTAGCGGGAGAATTCCGGGAGACCCAGTACTTC. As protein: CASSSGLAGEFRETQYF.

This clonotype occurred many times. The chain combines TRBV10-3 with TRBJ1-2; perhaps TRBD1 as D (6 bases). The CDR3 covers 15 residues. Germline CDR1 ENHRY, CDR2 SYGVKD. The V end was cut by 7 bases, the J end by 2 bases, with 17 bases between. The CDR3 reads CAITGGQNKNYGYTF. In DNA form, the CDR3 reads TGTGCCATCACTGGGGGGCAGAACAAGAACTATGGCTACACCTTC.

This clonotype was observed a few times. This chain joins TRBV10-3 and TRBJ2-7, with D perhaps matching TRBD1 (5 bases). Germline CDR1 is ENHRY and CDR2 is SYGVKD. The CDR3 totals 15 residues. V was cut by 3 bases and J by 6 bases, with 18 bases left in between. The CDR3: CAISDPGQVRSEQYF. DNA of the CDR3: TGTGCCATCAGTGACCCTGGACAAGTTAGGTCCGAGCAGTACTTC.

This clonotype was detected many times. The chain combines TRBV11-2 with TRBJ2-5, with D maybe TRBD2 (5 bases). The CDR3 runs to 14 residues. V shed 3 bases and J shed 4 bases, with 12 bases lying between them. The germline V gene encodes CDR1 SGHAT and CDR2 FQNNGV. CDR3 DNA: TGTGCCAGCAGCTTTTTCACGGGGTCAGAGACCCAGTACTTC. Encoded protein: CASSFFTGSETQYF.

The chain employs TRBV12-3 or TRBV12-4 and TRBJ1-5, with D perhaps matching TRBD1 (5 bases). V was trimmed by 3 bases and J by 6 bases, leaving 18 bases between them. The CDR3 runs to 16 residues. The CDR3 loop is CASSLRRGNGGQPQHF. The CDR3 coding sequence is TGTGCCAGCAGTTTGAGGCGGGGGAACGGCGGTCAGCCCCAGCATTTT.

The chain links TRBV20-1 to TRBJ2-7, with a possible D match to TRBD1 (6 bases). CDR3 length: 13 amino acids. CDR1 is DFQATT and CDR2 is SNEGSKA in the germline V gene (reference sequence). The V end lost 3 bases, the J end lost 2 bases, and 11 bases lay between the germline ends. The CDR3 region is CSASAGAAYEQYF. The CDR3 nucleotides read TGCAGTGCTAGTGCAGGGGCGGCCTACGAGCAGTACTTC.

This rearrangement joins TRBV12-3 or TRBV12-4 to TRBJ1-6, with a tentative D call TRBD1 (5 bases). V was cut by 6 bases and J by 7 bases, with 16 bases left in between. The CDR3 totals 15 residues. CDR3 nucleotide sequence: TGTGCCAGCAGGGGGGGTGAGGGAAGGAATTCACCCCTCCACTTT. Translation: CASRGGEGRNSPLHF.